This T cell receptor (beta chain) was sequenced in a study of blood T cells in healthy people across ages. The CDR3 runs 14 residues. The germline gives CDR1 KGHSH, CDR2 LQKENI. Trimming stripped 2 bases from V and 2 bases from J, with 8 bases between. A sample-barcoded 5' primer and a J-beta primer mix were used in a second PCR of roughly 7 to 11 cycles. In TCRdb, the 5' RACE reads were re-called with MiXCR into one record per CDR3 protein. The table includes 660,000 or so distinct CDR3 sequences, 58% detected once. The chain joins TRBV18 to TRBJ2-3, with unresolved D. This sequence was found in a man aged 60 to 75 in good health. What was sequenced was blood. CDR3 sequence (DNA): TGTGCCAGCTCACCAGGCCCCAACACAGATACGCAGTATTTT. Translated, it gives CASSPGPNTDTQYF. Full variable domain (outside the CDR3, taken from reference TRBV18 and TRBJ2-3): NAGVMQNPRHLVRRRGQEARLRCSPMKGHSHVYWYRQLPEEGLKFMVYLQKENIIDESGMPKERFSAEFPKEGPSILRIQQVVRGDSAAYFCASSPGPNTDTQYFGPGTRLTVL.